This T cell receptor beta chain was obtained from a study of tumor-infiltrating lymphocytes in primary liver carcinoma. Researchers drew blood RNA from unsorted whole blood and extracted germline DNA as well. Constant-region priming of 500 to 550 ng total RNA yielded TCR beta cDNA. Libraries of TCR beta came from three nested multiplex PCR rounds with slightly modified ARM-PCR. The first two PCR rounds, around 10 cycles each, used TRBV1-TRBV30 forward primers and a C-beta reverse primer. Each CDR3 protein is one row after TCRdb ran MiXCR on the multiplex PCR reads. The data hold about 350,000 distinct CDR3 sequences, with roughly two thirds observed a single time. The ends lost 6 bases at V and 1 base at J; junction bases unmatched: 3. The CDR3 sequence is 14 residues long. Germline V gene lookup returns CDR1 LGHNA and CDR2 YSLEER.

Sequenced material: peripheral blood. This TCR came from a man aged 35 to 55 with primary liver carcinoma and hepatitis B virus infection. The rearrangement links TRBV4-3 to TRBJ2-3; 8 bases line up with TRBD1. CDR3 protein: CASSPGGRTDTQYF. Written as DNA, the CDR3 is TGCGCCAGCAGTCCAGGGGGCCGCACAGATACGCAGTATTTT.